The 4 T cell receptor beta chains below were found in one sample sequenced in a study of blood T cell repertoires in COVID-19. Only in-frame clones appear in the TCRdb table, and some are missing; sequencing was by immunoSEQ multiplex PCR. Of about 140,000 clones listed, over 70% are singletons. The sequenced sample consisted of peripheral blood. These receptors were taken from a woman aged 50 to 60 with acute or convalescent COVID-19.

The chain has TRBV6-5 and TRBJ1-1; D gene ambiguous. Germline CDR1 is MNHEY and CDR2 is SVGAGI. Trimming cost V 7 bases and J 1 base, with 4 bases left between them. The CDR3 runs 11 residues. The CDR3, as DNA: TGTGCCAGCACCCAGAACACTGAAGCTTTCTTT. Translating gives CASTQNTEAFF.

J is TRBJ2-1 and V is TRBV28; no definite D call. The V and J ends lost 7 bases and 4 bases respectively, with 11 bases between them. Germline V lookup: CDR1 MDHEN, CDR2 SYDVKM. The CDR3 totals 13 residues. CDR3 amino acids: CASTLSRYNEQFF. The CDR3 DNA reads TGTGCCAGCACTCTATCCCGGTACAATGAGCAGTTCTTC.

The chain has TRBV14 and TRBJ2-2; possibly TRBD1 for D (6 bases). CDR1 is SGHDN and CDR2 is FVKESK in the germline V gene. The CDR3 covers 13 residues. V shed 4 bases and J shed 4 bases, with 7 bases lying between them. CDR3 amino acids: CASSRDTTGELFF. CDR3 coding DNA: TGTGCCAGCAGCCGGGACACCACCGGGGAGCTGTTTTTT.

The rearrangement links TRBV9 to TRBJ1-1; tentative D call: TRBD1 (5 bases). CDR1 is SGDLS and CDR2 is YYNGEE in the germline V gene. V was pared by 2 bases and J by 4 bases, with 15 bases between. CDR3 length equals 15 residues. CDR3 sequence: CASSVMDTLLTEAFF. The CDR3 DNA sequence: TGTGCCAGCAGCGTTATGGACACCTTACTCACTGAAGCTTTCTTT.